This T cell receptor beta chain originates from a study of regulatory T cells in long-lasting Graves disease. Comments on this clonotype: What it binds is unknown.

The study's findings and limits: Relative to newly diagnosed Graves' patients, persistent ones had lower TCR diversity. There were preferences for TRBV28, TRBJ1-2 and TRBJ2-5 in persistent disease.

Time point given: newly diagnosed GD, antithyroid drugs for less than 3 months. PBMC RNA served as the TCR library source. Doctors identified Graves' disease using the American Thyroid Association guidelines. Building of the TCR beta libraries involved iRepertoire HTBI primers and Arm-PCR of CDR3 regions. Using its own MiXCR run on the multiplex PCR reads, TCRdb lists one record per CDR3 protein. The sample has 250,000 or so distinct CDR3 sequences, roughly 18% seen once. Trimming left V 1 base short and J 8 bases short, with 8 bases between. Per the germline V gene, CDR1 is DFQATT and CDR2 is SNEGSKA (reference sequence). CDR3 size: 11 residues. These data were likewise used in another study, on T cells in Graves' hyperthyroidism and ophthalmopathy. That paper notes: RT-PCR in the first round (using the HTBI primer set) targeted the TCR CDR3.

This sample comprised peripheral blood mononuclear cells (PBMCs), obtained at new diagnosis, from a patient treated with antithyroid drugs. The clonotype originates from a woman under 40 with Graves disease. This chain connects TRBV20-1 to TRBJ1-2, with no clear D. CDR3 DNA sequence: TGCAGTGCTAGAGGTTGGAGGGGCTACACCTTC. Its protein is CSARGWRGYTF.